This T cell receptor beta chain was sequenced for a study of CXCR3-negative and CXCR3-positive naive CD8 T cells. Regarding the study as a whole: Whereas memory cells differed, naive CXCR3-negative and CXCR3-positive cells shared similar TRBV-TRBJ usage. The study inferred TCR strength from TRB CDR3 properties and found comparable surface CD5 between naive subsets. Much lower diversity was found in memory CD8+ cells, while both naive subsets had comparably high diversity.

5' RACE with UMI labels generated the TRB cDNA libraries. From its re-call of the 5' RACE reads, TCRdb lists each CDR3 protein once, without DNA. Its table lists over 100,000 distinct CDR3 sequences. Those CD8+ T cells considered naive were CD45RO-CCR7+CD27+CD95-. This CDR3 has 15 amino acids. The germline CDR1 and CDR2 sequences are ENHRY and SYGVKD. Note on this clonotype: As yet, its antigen is unknown.

The TCR originated in a human donor in good health. Some clones in this sample may be carry-over from other donors' samples. V gene TRBV10-3 combines with J gene TRBJ1-2; the D call from TCRdb, TRBD1, cannot be confirmed without DNA. The sample was naive CXCR3- CD8+ T cells from blood. Subset indicated: CD45RO-CCR7+CD27+CD95- naive CD8+ T cells lacking CXCR3 (TNR3-). CDR3 sequence: CAISDPTGENYGYTF.